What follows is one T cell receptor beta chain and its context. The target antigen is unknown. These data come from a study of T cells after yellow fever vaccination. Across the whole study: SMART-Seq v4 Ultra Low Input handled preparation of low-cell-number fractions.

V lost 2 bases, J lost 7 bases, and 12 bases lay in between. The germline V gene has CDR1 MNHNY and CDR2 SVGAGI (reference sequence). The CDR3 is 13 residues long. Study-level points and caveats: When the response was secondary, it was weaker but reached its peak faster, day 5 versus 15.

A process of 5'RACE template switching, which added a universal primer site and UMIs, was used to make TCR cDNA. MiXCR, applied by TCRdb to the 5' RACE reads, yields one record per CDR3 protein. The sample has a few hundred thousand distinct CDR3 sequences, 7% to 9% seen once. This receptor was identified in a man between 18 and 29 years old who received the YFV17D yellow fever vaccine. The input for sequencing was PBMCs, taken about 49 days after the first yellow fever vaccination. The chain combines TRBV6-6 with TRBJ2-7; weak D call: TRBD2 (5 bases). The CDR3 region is CASSYGIPGEQYV. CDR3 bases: TGTGCCAGCAGTTACGGTATCCCGGGGGAGCAGTACGTC.